In its sample, the clone carrying this T cell receptor (beta chain) was seen many times. This specimen belongs to a study of spatial heterogeneity in lung cancer. TCRdb used MiXCR to reprocess the 5' RACE reads, holding one entry per CDR3 protein. The repertoire holds about 95,000 distinct CDR3 sequences, with under 9% as singletons. The CDR3 has 13 residues. Per the germline V gene, CDR1 is SQVTM and CDR2 is ANQGSEA. Trimming removed 3 bases from V and 6 bases from J; junction bases left unmatched: 7. Time point defined: sample taken at primary tumor resection. Sequencing of whole RNA from tumor, nontumor lung or frozen PBMC involved no sorting.

This receptor was identified in a male donor with early-stage non-small cell lung cancer. The starting material was PBMCs, obtained at surgery. V usage is TRBV29-1 and J usage is TRBJ2-7, with 8 bases identical to TRBD2. The CDR3 DNA reads as TGCAGCGTTGACCACCCAGCGGGGGCCGAGCAGTACTTC. Translated: CSVDHPAGAEQYF.